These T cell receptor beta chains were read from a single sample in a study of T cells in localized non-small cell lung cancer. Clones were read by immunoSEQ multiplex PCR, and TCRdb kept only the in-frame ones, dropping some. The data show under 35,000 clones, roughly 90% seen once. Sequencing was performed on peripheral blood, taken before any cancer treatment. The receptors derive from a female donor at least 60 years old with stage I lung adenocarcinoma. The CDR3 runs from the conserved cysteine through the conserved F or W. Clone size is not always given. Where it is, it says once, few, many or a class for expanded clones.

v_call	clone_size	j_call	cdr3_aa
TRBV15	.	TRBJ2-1	CATSKNRVAEQFF
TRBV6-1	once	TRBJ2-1	CASSAHRTSGIYYNEQFF
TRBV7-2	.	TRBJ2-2	CASSPGLAGVTGELFF
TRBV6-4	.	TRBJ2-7	CASSGHRRYYEQYF
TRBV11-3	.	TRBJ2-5	CASSTDREREETQYF
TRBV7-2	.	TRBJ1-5	CASSLERFLNQPQHF
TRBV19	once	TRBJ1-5	CATNVEGWNQPQHF
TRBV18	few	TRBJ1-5	CASSSTAGISNQPQHF
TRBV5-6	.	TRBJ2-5	CASSPGYETQYF
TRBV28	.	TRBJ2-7	CASNWVGAGEQYF
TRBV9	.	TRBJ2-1	CASTEVGSFNEQFF
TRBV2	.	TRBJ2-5	CASSSDYPETQYF
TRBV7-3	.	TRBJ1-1	CASSLSRGNTEAFF
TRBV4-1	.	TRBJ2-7	CASSPLWRGGYEQYF
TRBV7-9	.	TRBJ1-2	CASSRWTESNYGYTF
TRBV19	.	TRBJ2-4	CASIAGDKNIQYF
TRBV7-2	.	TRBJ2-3	CASSLVGPGGTDTQYF
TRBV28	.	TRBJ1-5	CASSSQPGTTNWPQHF
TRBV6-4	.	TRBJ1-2	CASSQQDRGYGYTF
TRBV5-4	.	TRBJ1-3	CASSFRDSGNTIYF
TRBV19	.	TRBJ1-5	CASRASETSSNQPQHF
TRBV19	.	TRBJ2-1	CASSNSGNAYNEQFF
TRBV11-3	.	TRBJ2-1	CASSFSGTSGTEQFF
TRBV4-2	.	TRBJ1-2	CASNQGAGGYTF
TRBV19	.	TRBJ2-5	CASRTGGIQETQYF
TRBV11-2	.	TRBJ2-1	CASSSRLAGGNYNEQFF
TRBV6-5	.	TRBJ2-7	CASSGRRGEQYF